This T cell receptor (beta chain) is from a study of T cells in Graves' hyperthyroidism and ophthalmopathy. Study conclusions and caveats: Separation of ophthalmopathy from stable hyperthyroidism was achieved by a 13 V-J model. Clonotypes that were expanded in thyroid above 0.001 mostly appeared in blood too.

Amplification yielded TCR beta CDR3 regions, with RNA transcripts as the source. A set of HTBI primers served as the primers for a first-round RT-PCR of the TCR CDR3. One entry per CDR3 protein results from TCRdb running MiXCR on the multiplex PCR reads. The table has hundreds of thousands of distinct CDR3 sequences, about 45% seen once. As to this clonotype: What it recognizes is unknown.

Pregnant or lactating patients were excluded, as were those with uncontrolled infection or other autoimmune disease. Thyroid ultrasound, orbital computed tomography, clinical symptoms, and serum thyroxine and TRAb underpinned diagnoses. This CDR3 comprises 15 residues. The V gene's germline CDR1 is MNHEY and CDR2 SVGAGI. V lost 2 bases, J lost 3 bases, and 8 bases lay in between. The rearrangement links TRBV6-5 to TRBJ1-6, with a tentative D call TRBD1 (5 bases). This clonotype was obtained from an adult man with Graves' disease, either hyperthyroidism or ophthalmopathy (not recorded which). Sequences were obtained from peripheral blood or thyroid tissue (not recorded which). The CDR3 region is CASSYERGYNSPLHF. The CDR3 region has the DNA TGTGCCAGCAGTTACGAGAGGGGCTATAATTCACCCCTCCACTTT.